This record looks at one T cell receptor beta chain sequence and its context. Its target is not known. This sample is part of a study of early T cells in non-severe SARS-CoV-2 infection. Unique molecular identifiers were attached to individual cDNA molecules. A single record per CDR3 protein comes from TCRdb applying MiXCR to the 5' RACE reads. There are tens of thousands of distinct CDR3 sequences in the sample; approximately 6% occur only once, and approximately 3.6% lies in the top ten. Study results and limitations: In VDJdb matching, anti-spike CD8 responses were favored while private and CD4 specificities went missing.

The CDR3 has 16 residues. In germline, CDR1 is MNHEY, CDR2 SMNVEV (reference sequence). Unmatched junction bases numbered 14, after V lost 5 bases and J lost 8 bases. Material: whole blood, obtained at baseline. The chain joins TRBV27 to TRBJ2-1; 8 bases fit TRBD2. The TCR sequence derives from an adult who was a healthcare worker with PCR-confirmed SARS-CoV-2 infection or an uninfected control (not recorded which). The chain's CDR3 is CASSPISGAWPDEQFF. CDR3 DNA sequence: TGTGCCAGCAGTCCTATTAGCGGGGCCTGGCCGGATGAGCAGTTCTTC.